This T cell receptor (beta chain) was recovered during a study of cytomegalovirus exposure and HLA in healthy donors. In the study overall: The study's early data release held about 77 million unique TCRs from HLA-typed donors.

It was with 60 Vbeta and 13 Jbeta primers that the PCR ran. The protocol was immunoSEQ multiplex PCR, while the TCRdb copy is restricted to in-frame clones and leaves out a portion. This table holds 87,000 or so clones. The specimen was PBMCs. This receptor was taken from a man aged 45 to 65 in good health and CMV-seropositive.

DNA of the CDR3: TGTGCCAGCAGCTGGGAGGGCACTGAAGCTTTCTTT. This translates into CASSWEGTEAFF. The chain carries TRBV7-9 and TRBJ1-1, with D unclear. V lost 4 bases to trimming and J lost 4 bases, with 7 bases between them. Germline lookup yields CDR1 SEHNR and CDR2 FQNEAQ (reference sequence). The length of the CDR3 is 12 residues. Complete variable domain (other parts from reference TRBV7-9 and TRBJ1-1): DTGVSQNPRHKITKRGQNVTFRCDPISEHNRLYWYRQTLGQGPEFLTYFQNEAQLEKSRLLSDRFSAERPKGSFSTLEIQRTEQGDSAMYLCASSWEGTEAFFGQGTRLTVV.